The entry below gives a single T cell receptor beta chain sequence along with its context. Its target is not known. The entry originates in a study of PD-1 blockade in classical Hodgkin lymphoma. Study observations and caveats: Complete responders entered with baseline diversity on par with newly diagnosed patients, the results showed.

Indicated time point: cycle 4 day 1 (C4D1), after around six weeks of nivolumab. Following autologous stem cell transplantation, relapse occurred in every patient, and exposure to brentuximab vedotin varied. The protocol was immunoSEQ multiplex PCR, while the TCRdb copy is restricted to in-frame clones and leaves out a portion. In the table there are under 130,000 clones, roughly nine tenths of which are singletons. The CDR3 spans 14 residues. Germline assignment: CDR1 MDHEN and CDR2 SYDVKM. V gave up 4 bases and J gave up 6 bases, with 16 bases separating them. Specimen: peripheral blood mononuclear cells (PBMCs), collected before the fourth cycle of nivolumab. This TCR was recovered from a human donor with classical Hodgkin lymphoma. The J gene is TRBJ2-7, the V gene TRBV28; possible D gene TRBD1, 6 bases. The CDR3 region is CASSSGQKPIEQYF. The CDR3 nucleotides are TGTGCCAGCAGTTCAGGACAGAAACCGATCGAGCAGTACTTC.